Following are 24 T cell receptor beta chains from one sample sequenced in a study of cytomegalovirus exposure and HLA in healthy donors. The PCR used 60 Vbeta and 13 Jbeta primers. The assay was immunoSEQ multiplex PCR, and TCRdb's table has in-frame clones only and misses some. The table lists more than 80,000 clones, approximately 72% of them singletons. The sample consisted of PBMCs. Source of these receptors: a woman aged 70-85 years in good health and CMV-seropositive.

This rearrangement joins TRBV19 to TRBJ2-6; 7 nucleotides match TRBD1. V was pared by 5 bases and J by 0 bases, with 7 bases of the junction left unmatched. There are 17 residues in the CDR3. In germline, CDR1 is LNHDA, CDR2 SQIVND (reference sequence). Here the CDR3 reads CASSPGTVRSGANVLTF. DNA for the CDR3: TGTGCCAGTAGTCCCGGGACAGTCCGCTCTGGGGCCAACGTCCTGACTTTC.

The chain uses TRBV27 and TRBJ1-4; the D is unclear. The V end was cut by 8 bases, the J end by 0 bases, with 10 bases between. The CDR3 runs to 14 residues. CDR1 is MNHEY, CDR2 SMNVEV, per germline (reference sequence). DNA of the CDR3: TGTGCCAGCGGCGGGTTTGCAACTAATGAAAAACTGTTTTTT. Translating gives CASGGFATNEKLFF. The full variable domain, with the rest looked up from reference TRBV27 and TRBJ1-4, is EAQVTQNPRYLITVTGKKLTVTCSQNMNHEYMSWYRQDPGLGLRQIYYSMNVEVTDKGDVPEGYKVSRKEKRNFPLILESPSPNQTSLYFCASGGFATNEKLFFGSGTQLSVL.

The table lists this clone with a count of one. The gene calls are TRBV27 and TRBJ2-7; no firm D call. Germline assignment: CDR1 MNHEY and CDR2 SMNVEV (reference sequence). V lost 7 bases and J 0 bases, leaving 10 bases between the germline ends. CDR3 length: 13 residues. CDR3 DNA sequence: TGTGCCAGCAAAGACACGGTCTCCTACGAGCAGTACTTC. This codes for CASKDTVSYEQYF.

V gene TRBV19 combines with J gene TRBJ2-1, with TRBD2 identical over 14 bases. J was trimmed by 8 bases and V by 4 bases; bases with no gene match: 4. This CDR3 spans 15 amino acids. Germline values: CDR1 LNHDA, CDR2 SQIVND (reference sequence). The CDR3 coding sequence is TGTGCCAGTAGTACGGGACTAGCGGGAGTACATGAGCAGTTCTTC. Encoded protein: CASSTGLAGVHEQFF.

This rearrangement joins TRBV6-5 to TRBJ1-2; a possible D gene is TRBD1 (5 bases). The CDR3 spans 15 residues. V lost 6 bases and J 0 bases, leaving 14 bases between the germline ends. The germline V gene encodes CDR1 MNHEY and CDR2 SVGAGI. CDR3 amino acids: CASRPAGLANYGYTF. The DNA for the CDR3 is TGTGCCAGCAGGCCTGCAGGGTTGGCTAACTATGGCTACACCTTC.

This chain's CDR3 is CASSIEFQGYNEQFF. CDR3 in DNA: TGTGCCAGTAGTATCGAATTCCAGGGTTACAATGAGCAGTTCTTC. This chain links TRBV19 with TRBJ2-1, with D possibly being TRBD1 (5 bases). The V end lost 3 bases, the J end lost 4 bases, and 13 bases lay between the germline ends. Germline values: CDR1 LNHDA, CDR2 SQIVND (reference sequence). CDR3 length equals 15 residues.

This clone was counted a few times. The V gene is TRBV4-2, the J gene TRBJ2-1; 7 bases agree with TRBD1. The CDR3 has 14 amino acids. Unmatched junction bases numbered 7, after V lost 7 bases and J lost 4 bases. Germline CDR1 LGHNA, CDR2 YNFKEQ. The CDR3 protein is CASTSGTEYNEQFF. DNA for the CDR3: TGTGCCAGCACCTCTGGGACAGAATACAATGAGCAGTTCTTC.

V is TRBV5-1 and J is TRBJ2-7, with D possibly TRBD1 on 5 matching bases. Trimming removed 4 bases from V and 2 bases from J, with 19 bases in between. The CDR3 runs 16 residues. Germline values: CDR1 SGHRS, CDR2 YFSETQ. CDR3 loop: CASSPSVGEATYEQYF. The CDR3, as DNA: TGCGCCAGCAGCCCGTCCGTAGGGGAAGCCACCTACGAGCAGTACTTC.

The chain links TRBV9 to TRBJ1-2; D perhaps matches TRBD1 (5 bases). Deletions cut 0 bases from V and 1 base from J, with 10 bases between. The CDR3 length is 15 residues. The germline V gene encodes CDR1 SGDLS and CDR2 YYNGEE. CDR3 protein: CASSVAGGSNYGYTF. CDR3 coding DNA: TGTGCCAGCAGCGTAGCCGGGGGTAGTAACTATGGCTACACCTTC.

The rearrangement uses TRBV7-2 and TRBJ1-6, with D hard to call. The V gene's germline CDR1 is SGHTA and CDR2 FQGNSA. This CDR3 is built from 15 residues. Trimming removed 2 bases from V and 1 base from J, with 6 bases in between. CDR3 region: CASSLSGSYNSPLHF. The CDR3 DNA reads as TGTGCCAGCAGCTTATCGGGGTCCTATAATTCACCCCTCCACTTT.

The rearrangement uses TRBV7-2 and TRBJ2-7; tentative D call: TRBD1 (5 bases). Germline assignment: CDR1 SGHTA and CDR2 FQGNSA. V dropped 5 bases and J dropped 7 bases, with 12 bases sitting between them. The CDR3 is made up of 12 amino acids. CDR3 in DNA: TGTGCCAGCAGCCAAGACAGAAGAGAGCAGTACTTC. Translated, it gives CASSQDRREQYF. Full variable domain (outside the CDR3, taken from reference TRBV7-2 and TRBJ2-7): GAGVSQSPSNKVTEKGKDVELRCDPISGHTALYWYRQSLGQGLEFLIYFQGNSAPDKSGLPSDRFSAERTGGSVSTLTIQRTQQEDSAVYLCASSQDRREQYFGPGTRLTVT.

This clone was detected only once. The rearrangement uses TRBV2 and TRBJ1-6; D is unclear. The V end was cut by 1 base, the J end by 13 bases, with 5 bases between. CDR3 size: 11 residues. The germline V gene has CDR1 SNHLY and CDR2 FYNNEI. The CDR3, as DNA: TGTGCCAGCAGTGAAGGGAGTCCCCTCCACTTT. Translation: CASSEGSPLHF.

With respect to this clone: At one end, the junction sequence differs from germline, possibly due to a read error. The rearrangement links TRBV7-9 to TRBJ2-7, with TRBD1 as a possible D gene (5 bases). The CDR3 is made up of 14 amino acids. The germline V gene encodes CDR1 SEHNR and CDR2 FQNEAQ (reference sequence). The CDR3 region has the DNA TGTTCCAGCAGCCCACCGACAGCTACCTACGAGCAGTACTTC. It is translated as CSSSPPTATYEQYF. Variable domain in full (rest from reference TRBV7-9 and TRBJ2-7): DTGVSQNPRHKITKRGQNVTFRCDPISEHNRLYWYRQTLGQGPEFLTYFQNEAQLEKSRLLSDRFSAERPKGSFSTLEIQRTEQGDSAMYLCSSSPPTATYEQYFGPGTRLTVT.

The chain joins TRBV10-1 to TRBJ2-3, with TRBD2 matching 7 bases. This CDR3 has 19 amino acids. Germline CDR1 and CDR2: WNHNN and SYGVQD (reference sequence). J gave up 3 bases and V 4 bases, and 19 bases lay outside the gene matches. The CDR3 coding sequence is TGCGCCAGCAGTGGGCCCCGAGCTAGCGGACGTGTCGGGACAGATACGCAGTATTTT. This sequence encodes CASSGPRASGRVGTDTQYF.

The gene calls are TRBV11-3 and TRBJ2-4, with D uncertain. The V gene's germline CDR1 is SGHNT and CDR2 YENEEA. Trimming stripped 2 bases from V and 8 bases from J, with 10 bases between. The CDR3 loop spans 13 amino acids. The CDR3 reads CASSLSSLDIQYF. The CDR3 nucleotides read TGTGCCAGCAGCTTAAGCTCACTGGACATTCAGTACTTC.

This clone appeared a single time. The chain carries TRBV28 and TRBJ1-5; no firm D call. From germline, CDR1 is MDHEN and CDR2 SYDVKM. Trimming left V 6 bases short and J 9 bases short, with 12 bases between. The CDR3 runs 12 residues. This CDR3 is CASRTALMPQHF. The CDR3 region has the DNA TGTGCCAGCAGAACAGCCCTCATGCCCCAGCATTTT.

The count of this clone is one. The chain is built from TRBV9 and TRBJ2-5; TRBD2 agrees at 13 bases. Per germline, CDR1 SGDLS and CDR2 YYNGEE. V lost 2 bases, J lost 5 bases, and 24 bases stayed unmatched. This CDR3 is built from 22 residues. This chain's CDR3 is CASSVRQPRASTSGGAVETQYF. CDR3 bases: TGTGCCAGCAGCGTCAGACAACCCAGGGCCAGTACTAGCGGGGGGGCCGTGGAGACCCAGTACTTC.

The CDR3 loop is CASSPGTGGVDEQFF. CDR3 nucleotide sequence: TGTGCCAGCTCCCCCGGGACAGGGGGAGTTGATGAGCAGTTCTTC. This sequence joins TRBV18 and TRBJ2-1, with 11 bases that match TRBD1. The CDR3 has 15 residues. The germline gives CDR1 KGHSH, CDR2 LQKENI. V dropped 6 bases and J dropped 8; count of bases not matched to a gene: 9.

This chain connects TRBV27 to TRBJ1-6; 7 positions agree with TRBD1. The V gene's germline CDR1 is MNHEY and CDR2 SMNVEV (reference sequence). J lost 1 base, V lost 6 bases, and 6 bases had no gene match. This CDR3 contains 16 residues. CDR3 nucleotide sequence: TGTGCCAGCAGACAGACAGGGTTTTCCTATAATTCACCCCTCCACTTT. Amino acid sequence: CASRQTGFSYNSPLHF.

The chain uses TRBV5-4 and TRBJ2-7, with D maybe TRBD1 (5 bases). Germline CDR1 is SGHNT and CDR2 is YYREEE (reference sequence). The germline V and J ends were trimmed by 1 base and 0 bases, with 14 bases remaining between them. The CDR3 runs 16 residues. The chain's CDR3 is CASSLSSTVSSYEQYF. DNA for the CDR3: TGTGCCAGCAGCTTGTCGTCGACAGTATCCTCCTACGAGCAGTACTTC. The full variable domain, its missing parts supplied by reference TRBV5-4 and TRBJ2-7, is ETGVTQSPTHLIKTRGQQVTLRCSSQSGHNTVSWYQQALGQGPQFIFQYYREEENGRGNFPPRFSGLQFPNYSSELNVNALELDDSALYLCASSLSSTVSSYEQYFGPGTRLTVT.

This chain links TRBV19 with TRBJ2-5; D uncertain. The germline gives CDR1 LNHDA, CDR2 SQIVND (reference sequence). V shed 5 bases and J shed 5 bases, with 18 bases lying between them. The CDR3 loop spans 15 amino acids. The CDR3 DNA follows: TGTGCCAGTAGTTCGCGGAAGGCGCCCGGCGAGACCCAGTACTTC. Amino acid sequence: CASSSRKAPGETQYF.

V is TRBV30 and J is TRBJ2-2; 8 nucleotides match TRBD1. V lost 5 bases, J lost 5 bases, and 7 bases stayed unmatched. CDR1 and CDR2 from the germline V gene are GTSNPN and SVGIG (reference sequence). The CDR3 sequence is 14 residues long. CDR3 loop: CAWQAGGWTGELFF. The DNA for the CDR3 is TGTGCCTGGCAGGCAGGGGGCTGGACCGGGGAGCTGTTTTTT. The full variable domain, in which reference TRBV30 and TRBJ2-2 provide the parts outside the CDR3, is SQTIHQWPATLVQPVGSPLSLECTVEGTSNPNLYWYRQAAGRGLQLLFYSVGIGQISSEVPQNLSASRPQDRQFILSSKKLLLSDSGFYLCAWQAGGWTGELFFGEGSRLTVL.

The chain links TRBV5-1 to TRBJ1-4; D is unresolved. There are 16 residues in the CDR3. Trimming stripped 0 bases from V and 7 bases from J, with 16 bases between. CDR1 and CDR2 from the germline V gene are SGHRS and YFSETQ. The CDR3 DNA reads TGCGCCAGCAGCTTGGCCGTCGGCAGGTTCACTGAAAAACTGTTTTTT. This encodes CASSLAVGRFTEKLFF.

As for this clone: Other DNA sequences in the sample encode the same CDR3. The chain recombines TRBV5-6 with TRBJ2-2; maybe TRBD2 (6 bases). This CDR3 is built from 13 residues. V was trimmed by 1 base and J by 7 bases, leaving 8 bases between them. The germline CDR1 and CDR2 sequences are SGHDT and YYEEEE. CDR3 sequence: CASSLLGGGELFF. The CDR3 DNA sequence: TGTGCCAGCAGCTTGCTGGGAGGCGGGGAGCTGTTTTTT.